A selection of T cell receptor beta chains follows, all from one sample in a study of CXCR3-negative and CXCR3-positive naive CD8 T cells. After re-calling the 5' RACE reads, TCRdb lists one entry per CDR3 protein, DNA absent. The sample table includes over 100,000 distinct CDR3 sequences. The sequenced sample consisted of naive CXCR3- CD8+ T cells from blood. The receptors stem from a human donor in good health. Some clones in this sample may be carry-over from other donors' samples. CDR3s include the opening cysteine and the closing phenylalanine or tryptophan.

j_call: TRBJ2-7
v_call: TRBV20-1
cdr3_aa: CSARDIPRDRLNYEQYF

j_call: TRBJ2-7
v_call: TRBV27
cdr3_aa: CASSPSNPRLTYEQYF

j_call: TRBJ2-5
v_call: TRBV20-1
cdr3_aa: CSARRTSGRLQETQCF

j_call: TRBJ2-7
v_call: TRBV12-3/TRBV12-4
cdr3_aa: CASSKSGRVSSYEQYF

j_call: TRBJ2-3
v_call: TRBV4-3
cdr3_aa: CASSQGDRVTDTQYF

j_call: TRBJ2-5
v_call: TRBV12-3/TRBV12-4
cdr3_aa: CASSLSSGQGRKETQYF

j_call: TRBJ2-5
v_call: TRBV28
cdr3_aa: CASSFFRDREEIQYF

j_call: TRBJ2-1
v_call: TRBV6-6
cdr3_aa: CASSPSTSIYYNEQFF

j_call: TRBJ2-5
v_call: TRBV7-3
cdr3_aa: CASSLIPGPETQYF

j_call: TRBJ2-1
v_call: TRBV20-1
cdr3_aa: CSARALFSSSYNEQFF

j_call: TRBJ2-3
v_call: TRBV7-9
cdr3_aa: CASSLEVDYTDTQYF

j_call: TRBJ2-1
v_call: TRBV2
cdr3_aa: CASSTGGYNEQFF

j_call: TRBJ2-5
v_call: TRBV7-3
cdr3_aa: CASSLTGGGTQYF

j_call: TRBJ2-3
v_call: TRBV9
cdr3_aa: CASSVIGQDVTDTQYF

j_call: TRBJ2-2
v_call: TRBV27
cdr3_aa: CASSFGTGRSGELFF

j_call: TRBJ2-1
v_call: TRBV28
cdr3_aa: CASSIPLSYNEKFF

j_call: TRBJ2-4
v_call: TRBV6-5
cdr3_aa: CASSEDRGSKNIQYF

j_call: TRBJ2-2
v_call: TRBV29-1
cdr3_aa: CSVEGTDTGELFF

j_call: TRBJ2-6
v_call: TRBV28
cdr3_aa: CAGRGAGANVLTF

j_call: TRBJ2-4
v_call: TRBV25-1
cdr3_aa: CASRMTGGTDIQYF

j_call: TRBJ1-1
v_call: TRBV5-1
cdr3_aa: CASSLAYRGPSTEAFF

j_call: TRBJ2-1
v_call: TRBV4-3
cdr3_aa: CASSQDRGTQYNEQFF

j_call: TRBJ2-3
v_call: TRBV7-6
cdr3_aa: CASSSEMDTQYF

j_call: TRBJ1-1
v_call: TRBV4-2
cdr3_aa: CASSRTIDTNTEAFF

j_call: TRBJ2-2
v_call: TRBV25-1
cdr3_aa: CASMGQGADTGELFF

j_call: TRBJ2-1
v_call: TRBV3-1
cdr3_aa: CASSPAAGFYNEQFF

j_call: TRBJ1-1
v_call: TRBV19
cdr3_aa: CASSIGTEAFF

j_call: TRBJ2-7
v_call: TRBV4-1
cdr3_aa: CASSQETAGPSYEQYF

j_call: TRBJ1-1
v_call: TRBV28
cdr3_aa: CASSPSEGTEAFF

j_call: TRBJ2-7
v_call: TRBV29-1
cdr3_aa: CSVEDIAYEQYF

j_call: TRBJ2-7
v_call: TRBV7-9
cdr3_aa: CASSFRGGASYEQYF

j_call: TRBJ1-5
v_call: TRBV7-2
cdr3_aa: CASSFGTATYSNQPQHF

j_call: TRBJ1-2
v_call: TRBV5-1
cdr3_aa: CASSFHTNYGYTF

j_call: TRBJ2-3
v_call: TRBV29-1
cdr3_aa: CSVEEGLTDTQYF

j_call: TRBJ2-3
v_call: TRBV18
cdr3_aa: CASSPPISTDTQYF

j_call: TRBJ2-1
v_call: TRBV29-1
cdr3_aa: CSARDRGHEQFF